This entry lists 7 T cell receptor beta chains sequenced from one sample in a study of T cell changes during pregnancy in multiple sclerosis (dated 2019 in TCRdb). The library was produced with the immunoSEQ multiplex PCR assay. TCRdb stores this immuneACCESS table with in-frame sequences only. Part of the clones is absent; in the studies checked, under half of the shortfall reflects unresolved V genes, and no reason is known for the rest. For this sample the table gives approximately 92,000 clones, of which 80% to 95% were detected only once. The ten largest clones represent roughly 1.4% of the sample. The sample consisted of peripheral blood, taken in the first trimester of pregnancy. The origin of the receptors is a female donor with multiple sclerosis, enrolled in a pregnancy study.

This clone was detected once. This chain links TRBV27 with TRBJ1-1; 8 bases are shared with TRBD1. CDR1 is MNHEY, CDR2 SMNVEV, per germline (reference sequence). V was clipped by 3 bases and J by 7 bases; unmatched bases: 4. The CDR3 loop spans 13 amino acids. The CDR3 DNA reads TGTGCCAGCAGTTTCGGACAGGGATTTGAAGCTTTCTTT. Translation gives CASSFGQGFEAFF.

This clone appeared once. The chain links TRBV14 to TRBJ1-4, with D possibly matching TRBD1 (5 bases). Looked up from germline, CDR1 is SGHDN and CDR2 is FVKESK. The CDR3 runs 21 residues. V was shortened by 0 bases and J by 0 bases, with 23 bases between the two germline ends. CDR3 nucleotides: TGTGCCAGCAGCCAAGAAATAGCAGGGTCCGCCGGCTTCGCAACTAATGAAAAACTGTTTTTT. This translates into CASSQEIAGSAGFATNEKLFF.

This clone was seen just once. The DNA of the CDR3 is TGTGCCAGCAGCTTTCATCTAGCGGGAGTGTGGGAGCAGTACTTC. Protein sequence: CASSFHLAGVWEQYF. The chain joins TRBV5-6 to TRBJ2-7; 10 bases are shared with TRBD2. With 2 bases clipped from V and 7 bases from J, the junction kept 9 bases outside the gene matches. The CDR3 runs to 15 residues. Germline values: CDR1 SGHDT, CDR2 YYEEEE.

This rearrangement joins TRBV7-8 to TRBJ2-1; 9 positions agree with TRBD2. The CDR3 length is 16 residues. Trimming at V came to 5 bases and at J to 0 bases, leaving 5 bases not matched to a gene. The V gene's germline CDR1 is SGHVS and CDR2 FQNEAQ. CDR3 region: CASSVLTSGSYNEQFF. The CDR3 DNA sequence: TGTGCCAGCAGCGTCCTGACTAGCGGCTCCTACAATGAGCAGTTCTTC. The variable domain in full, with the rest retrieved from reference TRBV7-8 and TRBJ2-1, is GAGVSQSPRYKVAKRGQDVALRCDPISGHVSLFWYQQALGQGPEFLTYFQNEAQLDKSGLPSDRFFAERPEGSVSTLKIQRTQQEDSAVYLCASSVLTSGSYNEQFFGPGTRLTVL.

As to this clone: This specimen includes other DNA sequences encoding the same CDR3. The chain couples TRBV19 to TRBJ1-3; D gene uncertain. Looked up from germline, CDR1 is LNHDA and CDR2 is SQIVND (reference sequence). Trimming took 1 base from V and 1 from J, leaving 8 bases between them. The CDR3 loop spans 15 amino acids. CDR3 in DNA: TGTGCCAGTAGTATAGTTCCGGGATCTGGAAACACCATATATTTT. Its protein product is CASSIVPGSGNTIYF.

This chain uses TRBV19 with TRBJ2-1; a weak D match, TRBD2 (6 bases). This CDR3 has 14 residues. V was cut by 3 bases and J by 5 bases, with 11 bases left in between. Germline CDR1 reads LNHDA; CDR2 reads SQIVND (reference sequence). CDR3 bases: TGTGCCAGTAGTATTGGGGGGAGGAACAATGAGCAGTTCTTC. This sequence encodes CASSIGGRNNEQFF.

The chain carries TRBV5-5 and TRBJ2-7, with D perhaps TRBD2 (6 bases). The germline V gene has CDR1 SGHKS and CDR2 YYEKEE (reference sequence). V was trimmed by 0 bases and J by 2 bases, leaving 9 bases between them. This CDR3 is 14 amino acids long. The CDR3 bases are TGTGCCAGCAGCTTGGCCGGGACTCCCTACGAGCAGTACTTC. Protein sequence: CASSLAGTPYEQYF.